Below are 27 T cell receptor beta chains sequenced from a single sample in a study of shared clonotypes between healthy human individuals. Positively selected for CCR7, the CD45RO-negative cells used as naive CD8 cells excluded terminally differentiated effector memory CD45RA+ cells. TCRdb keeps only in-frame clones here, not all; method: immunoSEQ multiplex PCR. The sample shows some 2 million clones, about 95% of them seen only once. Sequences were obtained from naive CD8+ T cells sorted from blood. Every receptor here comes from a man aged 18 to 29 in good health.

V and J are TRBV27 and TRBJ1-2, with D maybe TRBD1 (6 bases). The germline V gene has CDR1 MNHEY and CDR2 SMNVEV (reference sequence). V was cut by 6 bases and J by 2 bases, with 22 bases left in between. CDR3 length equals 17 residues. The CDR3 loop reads CASSSVGVQGLNYGYTF. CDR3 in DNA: TGTGCCAGCAGCTCTGTCGGGGTACAGGGCCTCAACTATGGCTACACCTTC.

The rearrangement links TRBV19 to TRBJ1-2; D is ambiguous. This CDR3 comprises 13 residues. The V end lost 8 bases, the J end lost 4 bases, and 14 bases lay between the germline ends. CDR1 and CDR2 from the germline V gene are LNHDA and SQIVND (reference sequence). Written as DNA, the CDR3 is TGTGCCAGTTTAACCCCTACTGGCTATGGCTACACCTTC. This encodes CASLTPTGYGYTF.

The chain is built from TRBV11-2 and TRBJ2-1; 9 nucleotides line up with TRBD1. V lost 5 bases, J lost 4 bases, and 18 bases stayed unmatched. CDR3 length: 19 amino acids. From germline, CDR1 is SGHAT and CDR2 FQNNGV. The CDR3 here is CASSPWGGQGNSAYNEQFF. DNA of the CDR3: TGTGCCAGCAGCCCCTGGGGGGGACAGGGTAATAGCGCGTACAATGAGCAGTTCTTC.

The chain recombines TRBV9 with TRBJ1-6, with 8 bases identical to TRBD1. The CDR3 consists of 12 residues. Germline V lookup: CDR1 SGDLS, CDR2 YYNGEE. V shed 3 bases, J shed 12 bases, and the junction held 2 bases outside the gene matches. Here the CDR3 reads CASSDTGGPLHF. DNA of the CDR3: TGTGCCAGCAGCGATACAGGGGGACCCCTCCACTTT.

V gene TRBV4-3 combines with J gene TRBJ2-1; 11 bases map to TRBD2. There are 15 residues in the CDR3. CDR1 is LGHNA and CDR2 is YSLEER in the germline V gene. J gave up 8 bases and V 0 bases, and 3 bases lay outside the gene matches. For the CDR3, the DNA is TGCGCCAGCAGCCAAGATGTACTAGCGGGAGATGAGCAGTTCTTC. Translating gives CASSQDVLAGDEQFF.

CDR3 coding DNA: TGTGCCAGCAGCTGGACTAGCGGGGCCCACAATGAGCAGTTCTTC. Its translation is CASSWTSGAHNEQFF. The rearrangement joins TRBV5-4 to TRBJ2-1; 12 bases agree with TRBD2. The CDR3 sequence is 15 residues long. The germline V gene has CDR1 SGHNT and CDR2 YYREEE (reference sequence). The trim removed 3 bases at V and 5 bases at J, leaving 3 bases unmatched.

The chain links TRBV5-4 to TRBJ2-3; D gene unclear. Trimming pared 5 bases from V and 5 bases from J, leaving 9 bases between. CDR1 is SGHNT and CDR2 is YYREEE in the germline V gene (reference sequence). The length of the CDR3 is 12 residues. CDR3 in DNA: TGTGCCAGCAGTATCGAAGGAGATACGCAGTATTTT. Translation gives CASSIEGDTQYF.

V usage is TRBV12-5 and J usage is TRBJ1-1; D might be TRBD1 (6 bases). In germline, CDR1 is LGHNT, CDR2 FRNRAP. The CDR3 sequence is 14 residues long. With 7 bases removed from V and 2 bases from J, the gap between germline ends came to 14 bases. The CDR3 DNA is TGTGCTAGTGCCTCACAGGGATTAAACACTGAAGCTTTCTTT. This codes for CASASQGLNTEAFF.

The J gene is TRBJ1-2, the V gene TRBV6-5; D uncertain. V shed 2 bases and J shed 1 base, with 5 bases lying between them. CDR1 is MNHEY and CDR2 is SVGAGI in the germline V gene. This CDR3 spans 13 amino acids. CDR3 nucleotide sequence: TGTGCCAGCAGTTACAACCTTAACTATGGCTACACCTTC. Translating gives CASSYNLNYGYTF.

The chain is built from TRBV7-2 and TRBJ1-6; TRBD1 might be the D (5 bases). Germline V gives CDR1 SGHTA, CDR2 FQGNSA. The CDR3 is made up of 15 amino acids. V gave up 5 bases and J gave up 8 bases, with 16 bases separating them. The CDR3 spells CASSPGGRSYSPLHF. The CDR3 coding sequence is TGTGCCAGCAGCCCCGGGGGGAGATCATATTCACCCCTCCACTTT.

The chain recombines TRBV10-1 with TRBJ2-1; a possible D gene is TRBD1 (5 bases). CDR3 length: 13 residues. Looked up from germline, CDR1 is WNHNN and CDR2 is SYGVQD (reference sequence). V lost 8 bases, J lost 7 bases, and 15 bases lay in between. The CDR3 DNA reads TGCGCCAGCTCGGACCTCCCAGGGAATGAGCAGTTCTTC. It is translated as CASSDLPGNEQFF.

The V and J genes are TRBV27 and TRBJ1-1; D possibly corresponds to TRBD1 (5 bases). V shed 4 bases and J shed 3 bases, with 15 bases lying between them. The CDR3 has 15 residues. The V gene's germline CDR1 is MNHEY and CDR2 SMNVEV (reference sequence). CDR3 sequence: CASSSRDRPHTEAFF. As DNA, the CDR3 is TGTGCCAGCAGTTCCCGTGACAGACCACACACTGAAGCTTTCTTT.

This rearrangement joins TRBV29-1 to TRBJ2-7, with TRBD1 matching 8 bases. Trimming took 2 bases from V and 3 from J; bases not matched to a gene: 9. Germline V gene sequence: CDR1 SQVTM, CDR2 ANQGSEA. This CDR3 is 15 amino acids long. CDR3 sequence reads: CSVEIAGTGYYEQYF. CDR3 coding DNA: TGCAGCGTTGAAATAGCCGGGACAGGATACTACGAGCAGTACTTC.

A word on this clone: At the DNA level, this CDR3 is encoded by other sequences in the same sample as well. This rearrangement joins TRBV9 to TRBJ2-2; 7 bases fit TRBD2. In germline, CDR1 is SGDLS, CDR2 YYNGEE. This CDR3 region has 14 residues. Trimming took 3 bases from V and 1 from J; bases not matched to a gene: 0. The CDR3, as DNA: TGTGCCAGCAGCGCTAGCGGGAACACCGGGGAGCTGTTTTTT. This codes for CASSASGNTGELFF.

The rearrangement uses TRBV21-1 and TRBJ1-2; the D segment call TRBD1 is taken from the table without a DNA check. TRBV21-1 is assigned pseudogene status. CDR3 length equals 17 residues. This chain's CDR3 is CASSTSGDPGRYYGYTF. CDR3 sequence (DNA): TGTGCCAGCAGCACCTCAGGGGACCCGGGGCGCTACTATGGCTACACCTTC.

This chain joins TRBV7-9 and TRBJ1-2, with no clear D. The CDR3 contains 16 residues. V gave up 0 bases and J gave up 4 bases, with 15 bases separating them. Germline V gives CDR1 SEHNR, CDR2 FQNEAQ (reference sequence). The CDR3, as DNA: TGTGCCAGCAGCTTAGCCAGAAAAGAGGTTCCCTATGGCTACACCTTC. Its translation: CASSLARKEVPYGYTF.

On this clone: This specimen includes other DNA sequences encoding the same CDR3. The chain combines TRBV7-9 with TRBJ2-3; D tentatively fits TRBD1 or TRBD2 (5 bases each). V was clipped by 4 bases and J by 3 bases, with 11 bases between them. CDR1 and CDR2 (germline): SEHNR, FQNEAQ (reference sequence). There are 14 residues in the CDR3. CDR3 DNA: TGTGCCAGCAGCTCCGGGACCGGGACAGATACGCAGTATTTT. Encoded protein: CASSSGTGTDTQYF.

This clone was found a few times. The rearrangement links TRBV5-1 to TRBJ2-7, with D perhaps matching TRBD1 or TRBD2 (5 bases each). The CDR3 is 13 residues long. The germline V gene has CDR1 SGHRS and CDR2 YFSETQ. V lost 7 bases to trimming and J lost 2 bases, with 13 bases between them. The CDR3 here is CASGDDNPYEQYF. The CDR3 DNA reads TGCGCCAGCGGGGACGATAACCCCTACGAGCAGTACTTC. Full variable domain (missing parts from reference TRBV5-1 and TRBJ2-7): KAGVTQTPRYLIKTRGQQVTLSCSPISGHRSVSWYQQTPGQGLQFLFEYFSETQRNKGNFPGRFSGRQFSNSRSEMNVSTLELGDSALYLCASGDDNPYEQYFGPGTRLTVT.

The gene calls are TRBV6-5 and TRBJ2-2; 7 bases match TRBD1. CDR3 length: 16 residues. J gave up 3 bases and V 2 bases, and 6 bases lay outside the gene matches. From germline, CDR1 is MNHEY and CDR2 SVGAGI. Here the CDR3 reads CASSYTGTVYTGELFF. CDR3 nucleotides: TGTGCCAGCAGTTACACCGGGACAGTGTACACCGGGGAGCTGTTTTTT.

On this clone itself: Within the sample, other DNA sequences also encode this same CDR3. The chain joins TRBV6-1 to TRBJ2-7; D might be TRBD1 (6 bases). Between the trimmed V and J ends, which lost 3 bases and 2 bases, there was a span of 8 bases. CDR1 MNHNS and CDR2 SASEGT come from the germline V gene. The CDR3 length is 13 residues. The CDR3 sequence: CASSEGTTYEQYF. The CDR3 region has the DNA TGTGCCAGCAGTGAGGGGACAACCTACGAGCAGTACTTC.

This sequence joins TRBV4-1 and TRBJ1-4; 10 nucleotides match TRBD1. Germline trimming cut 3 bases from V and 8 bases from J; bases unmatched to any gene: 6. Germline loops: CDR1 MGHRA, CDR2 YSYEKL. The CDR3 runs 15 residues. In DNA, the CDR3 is TGCGCCAGCAGCCACCGACAGGGGGCCAAGGAAAAACTGTTTTTT. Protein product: CASSHRQGAKEKLFF.

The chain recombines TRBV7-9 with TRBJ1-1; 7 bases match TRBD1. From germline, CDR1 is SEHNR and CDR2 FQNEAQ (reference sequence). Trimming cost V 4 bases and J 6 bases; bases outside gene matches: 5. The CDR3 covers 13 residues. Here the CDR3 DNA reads TGTGCCAGCAGCTCCGCCGGGACAGCTGAAGCTTTCTTT. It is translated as CASSSAGTAEAFF. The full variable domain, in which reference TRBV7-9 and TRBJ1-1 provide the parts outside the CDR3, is DTGVSQNPRHKITKRGQNVTFRCDPISEHNRLYWYRQTLGQGPEFLTYFQNEAQLEKSRLLSDRFSAERPKGSFSTLEIQRTEQGDSAMYLCASSSAGTAEAFFGQGTRLTVV.

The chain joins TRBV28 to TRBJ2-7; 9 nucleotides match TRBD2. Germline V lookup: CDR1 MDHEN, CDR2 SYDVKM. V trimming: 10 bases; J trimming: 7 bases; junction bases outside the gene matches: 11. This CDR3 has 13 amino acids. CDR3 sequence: CATSGAASREQYF. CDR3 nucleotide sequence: TGTGCCACTAGCGGGGCTGCCTCCCGGGAGCAGTACTTC.

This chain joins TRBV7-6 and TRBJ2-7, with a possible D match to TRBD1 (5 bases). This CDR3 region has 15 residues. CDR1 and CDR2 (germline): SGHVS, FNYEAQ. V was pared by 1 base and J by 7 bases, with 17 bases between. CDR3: CASSLGAGPAEEQYF. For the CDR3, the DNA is TGTGCCAGCAGCTTAGGAGCAGGGCCGGCGGAAGAGCAGTACTTC.

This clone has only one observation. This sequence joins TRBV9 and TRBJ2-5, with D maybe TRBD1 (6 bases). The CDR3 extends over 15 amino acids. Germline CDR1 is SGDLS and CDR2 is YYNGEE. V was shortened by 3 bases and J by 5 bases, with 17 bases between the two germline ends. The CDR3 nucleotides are TGTGCCAGCAGCGCAACTTTGGGGGCGTGGGAGACCCAGTACTTC. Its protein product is CASSATLGAWETQYF.

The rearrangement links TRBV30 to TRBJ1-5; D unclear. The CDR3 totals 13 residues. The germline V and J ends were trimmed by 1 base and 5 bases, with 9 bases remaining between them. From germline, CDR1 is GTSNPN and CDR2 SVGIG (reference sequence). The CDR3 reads CAWSAPSDQPQHF. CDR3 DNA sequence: TGTGCCTGGAGTGCCCCCTCGGATCAGCCCCAGCATTTT.

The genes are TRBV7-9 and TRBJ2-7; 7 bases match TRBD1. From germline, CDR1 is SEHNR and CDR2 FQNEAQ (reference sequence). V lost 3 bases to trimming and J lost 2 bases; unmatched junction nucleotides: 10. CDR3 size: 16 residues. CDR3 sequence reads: CASSFPPTGITYEQYF. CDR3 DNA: TGTGCCAGCAGCTTCCCCCCGACAGGGATTACCTACGAGCAGTACTTC. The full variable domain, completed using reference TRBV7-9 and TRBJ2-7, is DTGVSQNPRHKITKRGQNVTFRCDPISEHNRLYWYRQTLGQGPEFLTYFQNEAQLEKSRLLSDRFSAERPKGSFSTLEIQRTEQGDSAMYLCASSFPPTGITYEQYFGPGTRLTVT.